The 8 T cell receptor beta chains reported below all come from one sample, sequenced in a study of blood T cell repertoires in COVID-19. The assay was immunoSEQ multiplex PCR, and TCRdb's table has in-frame clones only and misses some. The sample has under 300,000 clones, around 89% seen once; the top ten hold just under 9%. The sample comprised PBMCs or T cells enriched from blood (not recorded which). These receptors were obtained from a man aged 35 to 55 who had recovered from COVID-19.

The chain carries TRBV25-1 and TRBJ1-1; tentatively, D is TRBD1 (6 bases). Trimming cost V 0 bases and J 4 bases, with 9 bases left between them. CDR1 and CDR2 (germline): MGHDK, SYGVNS. The length of the CDR3 is 14 residues. In DNA, the CDR3 is TGTGCCAGCAGTGAATACAGGGGCGGCACTGAAGCTTTCTTT. Translated: CASSEYRGGTEAFF.

The chain joins TRBV18 to TRBJ2-6; 7 bases line up with TRBD2. Trimming cost V 3 bases and J 0 bases; bases outside gene matches: 8. Germline values: CDR1 KGHSH, CDR2 LQKENI. The CDR3 is 18 amino acids. The CDR3 reads CASSPLGGALSGANVLTF. Here the CDR3 DNA reads TGTGCCAGCTCACCCCTGGGAGGGGCCCTCTCTGGGGCCAACGTCCTGACTTTC.

The chain carries TRBV30 and TRBJ2-2, with D possibly matching TRBD2 (5 bases). CDR1 and CDR2 from the germline V gene are GTSNPN and SVGIG (reference sequence). Trimming removed 0 bases from V and 6 bases from J, with 11 bases in between. The CDR3 is 14 amino acids. CDR3 residues: CAWSVIRGAGELFF. DNA of the CDR3: TGTGCCTGGAGTGTAATCCGGGGAGCCGGGGAGCTGTTTTTT. Supplemented by reference TRBV30 and TRBJ2-2, the full variable domain reads SQTIHQWPATLVQPVGSPLSLECTVEGTSNPNLYWYRQAAGRGLQLLFYSVGIGQISSEVPQNLSASRPQDRQFILSSKKLLLSDSGFYLCAWSVIRGAGELFFGEGSRLTVL.

DNA of the CDR3: TGTGCCAGCAGCCGAAGCGGGGGGGCCTATGGGACCCAGTACTTC. This translates into CASSRSGGAYGTQYF. J is TRBJ2-5 and V is TRBV13, with 10 positions matching TRBD2. Per the germline V gene, CDR1 is PRHDT and CDR2 is FYEKMQ (reference sequence). CDR3 size: 15 residues. V gave up 5 bases and J gave up 7 bases; unmatched junction bases: 10.

In its sample, this clone was seen once. This sequence joins TRBV27 and TRBJ1-2; 8 nucleotides line up with TRBD1. Trimming took 0 bases from V and 7 from J; bases not matched to a gene: 7. CDR1 is MNHEY, CDR2 SMNVEV, per germline (reference sequence). CDR3 length: 15 amino acids. CDR3 region: CASSLSNRGFSGYTF. DNA for the CDR3: TGTGCCAGCAGTTTATCGAACAGGGGGTTCAGTGGCTACACCTTC.

The chain joins TRBV12-5 to TRBJ2-7; 7 bases agree with TRBD2. The CDR3 has 17 residues. Germline V gives CDR1 LGHNT, CDR2 FRNRAP. V gave up 3 bases and J gave up 0 bases; unmatched junction bases: 11. The CDR3 bases are TGTGCTAGTGGTTTCCGCCGTCTCGGGGAGGGCTCCTACGAGCAGTACTTC. It specifies CASGFRRLGEGSYEQYF. The variable domain in full, with the rest retrieved from reference TRBV12-5 and TRBJ2-7, is DARVTQTPRHKVTEMGQEVTMRCQPILGHNTVFWYRQTMMQGLELLAYFRNRAPLDDSGMPKDRFSAEMPDATLATLKIQPSEPRDSAVYFCASGFRRLGEGSYEQYFGPGTRLTVT.

The chain carries TRBV7-9 and TRBJ2-7, with 13 bases that match TRBD2. CDR1 and CDR2 (germline): SEHNR, FQNEAQ (reference sequence). With 4 bases clipped from V and 3 bases from J, the junction kept 3 bases outside the gene matches. The length of the CDR3 is 15 residues. This chain's CDR3 is CASSSRLAGGYEQYF. CDR3 DNA: TGTGCCAGCAGCTCCCGACTAGCGGGAGGCTACGAGCAGTACTTC.

Details on this clone: This sample includes further DNA sequences coding for the same CDR3. The chain combines TRBV10-3 with TRBJ1-5; TRBD1 might be the D (6 bases). The V and J ends lost 0 bases and 0 bases respectively, with 24 bases between them. This CDR3 has 21 amino acids. The germline V gene has CDR1 ENHRY and CDR2 SYGVKD. CDR3 amino acids: CAISESSKDSGAGSSNQPQHF. The CDR3 region has the DNA TGTGCCATCAGTGAGTCTTCGAAAGATTCAGGGGCCGGTAGTAGCAATCAGCCCCAGCATTTT.